The T cell receptor beta chain under discussion was sequenced for a study of blood T cells in healthy people across ages. With a J-beta primer mix and a sample-barcoded 5' primer, a second PCR ran roughly 6 to 12 cycles. MiXCR was run by TCRdb on the 5' RACE reads, yielding one entry per CDR3 protein. The sample lists about 1.6 million distinct CDR3 sequences, around 35% occurring once. The TCR was taken from a woman in her 30s in good health. Sequencing was done on a sample of blood.

The CDR3: CASSLVVATPGAFF. DNA for the CDR3: TGTGCCAGCAGCTTAGTAGTAGCTACCCCAGGAGCTTTCTTT. The V gene is TRBV7-2, the J gene TRBJ1-1; D uncertain. The length of the CDR3 is 14 residues. Per the germline V gene, CDR1 is SGHTA and CDR2 is FQGNSA. Trimming pared 1 base from V and 10 bases from J, leaving 16 bases between.